The 28 T cell receptor beta chains presented below share a single source sample, sequenced in a study of Ad26.COV2.S vaccination and SARS-CoV-2 variants. Assay: immunoSEQ multiplex PCR; the TCRdb copy retains only in-frame clones and omits some. Among 430,000 or so clones listed, approximately 89% were seen once. Treatment in this sample: about 20 received Ad26.COV2.S at low or high dose, single or two shots; 5 received placebo; per-sample allocation not given. Sampling took place 63 days after the first vaccine or placebo injection. The sequences come from peripheral blood, collected in a trial of Ad26.COV2.S vaccine versus placebo. The receptors come from a person aged 18-65 years who received the Ad26.COV2.S COVID-19 vaccine or a placebo.

J is TRBJ1-2 and V is TRBV5-1, with D possibly matching TRBD1 (6 bases). CDR1 and CDR2 from the germline V gene are SGHRS and YFSETQ. The length of the CDR3 is 12 residues. V was trimmed by 4 bases and J by 4 bases, leaving 8 bases between them. The CDR3 protein is CASSVDSYGYTF. CDR3 nucleotide sequence: TGCGCCAGCAGCGTGGACAGCTATGGCTACACCTTC.

The genes are TRBV28 and TRBJ2-5; possibly TRBD1 or TRBD2 for D (5 bases each). Per germline, CDR1 MDHEN and CDR2 SYDVKM. Trimming left V 7 bases short and J 2 bases short, with 14 bases between. CDR3 length: 14 residues. CDR3 nucleotides: TGTGCCAGCAACGAGGGTGGGGGACAAGAGACCCAGTACTTC. This gives the protein CASNEGGGQETQYF.

This clone was observed once. The J gene is TRBJ2-2, the V gene TRBV2; the D gene is possibly TRBD1 (7 bases). The germline V gene has CDR1 SNHLY and CDR2 FYNNEI. With 7 bases removed from V and 9 bases from J, the gap between germline ends came to 21 bases. The length of the CDR3 is 15 residues. DNA of the CDR3: TGTGCCAGCACTAGCGAAACAGGGGTGGGAAGGGAGCTGTTTTTT. Translating it yields CASTSETGVGRELFF.

V gene TRBV25-1 combines with J gene TRBJ1-1; D uncertain. There are 16 residues in the CDR3. Germline V gene data show CDR1 as MGHDK and CDR2 as SYGVNS. Trimming took 3 bases from V and 5 from J, leaving 19 bases between them. CDR3 residues: CASSERGFGSVTEAFF. The CDR3 DNA is TGTGCCAGCAGTGAGAGAGGGTTCGGGTCCGTAACTGAAGCTTTCTTT.

This chain links TRBV7-9 with TRBJ2-7; TRBD1 agrees at 7 bases. The germline gives CDR1 SEHNR, CDR2 FQNEAQ (reference sequence). V lost 5 bases to trimming and J lost 2 bases; unmatched junction nucleotides: 6. The CDR3 has 14 amino acids. The CDR3 region is CASSPGTGAYEQYF. In nucleotides, the CDR3 is TGTGCCAGCAGCCCCGGTACAGGGGCCTACGAGCAGTACTTC.

CDR3 residues: CASSAQEWTEAFF. The CDR3 DNA reads TGTGCCAGCAGCGCGCAGGAGTGGACTGAAGCTTTCTTT. The V and J genes are TRBV9 and TRBJ1-1; no definite D call. V lost 3 bases and J lost 5, with 11 bases in between. Germline assignment: CDR1 SGDLS and CDR2 YYNGEE. This CDR3 is built from 13 residues.

The V and J genes are TRBV4-1 and TRBJ2-4, with 8 bases lining up with TRBD1. In germline, CDR1 is MGHRA, CDR2 YSYEKL. After removal of 1 base from V and 8 bases from J, the junction contained 7 bases not matched to a gene. The CDR3 has 15 amino acids. CDR3 in amino acids: CASSQVGTGGYIQYF. CDR3 sequence (DNA): TGCGCCAGCAGCCAAGTAGGAACAGGGGGTTACATTCAGTACTTC.

This chain links TRBV30 with TRBJ2-1; possible D gene TRBD1, 5 bases. CDR1 and CDR2 from the germline V gene are GTSNPN and SVGIG (reference sequence). This CDR3 has 11 amino acids. Written as DNA, the CDR3 is TGTGCTTACTCTAGGGGAAATGAGCAGTTCTTC. Translating gives CAYSRGNEQFF.

This chain uses TRBV6-5 with TRBJ1-2; the D gene is possibly TRBD1 (6 bases). The CDR3 runs 15 residues. Trimming took off 5 bases at V and 3 bases at J, with 16 bases between the two ends. The germline gives CDR1 MNHEY, CDR2 SVGAGI. In DNA, the CDR3 is TGTGCCAGCAGTAGACAGGCTAGGCCGGACTATGGCTACACCTTC. Its protein is CASSRQARPDYGYTF.

This clone was seen only once. The rearrangement links TRBV4-3 to TRBJ2-2, with TRBD2 matching 7 bases. There are 15 residues in the CDR3. CDR1 is LGHNA and CDR2 is YSLEER in the germline V gene. V was pared by 0 bases and J by 7 bases, with 5 bases of the junction left unmatched. CDR3 region: CASSQDGRTSGELFF. CDR3 DNA: TGCGCCAGCAGCCAAGATGGGAGGACTAGCGGGGAGCTGTTTTTT.

The chain links TRBV10-3 to TRBJ2-5; weak D call: TRBD1 (5 bases). The CDR3 has 12 residues. V lost 8 bases to trimming and J lost 3 bases, with 10 bases between them. The V gene's germline CDR1 is ENHRY and CDR2 SYGVKD. Here the CDR3 reads CAIAGIEETQYF. CDR3 in DNA: TGTGCCATCGCAGGGATCGAAGAGACCCAGTACTTC.

The V gene is TRBV2, the J gene TRBJ2-5, with TRBD2 identical over 8 bases. The CDR3 has 14 residues. J was trimmed by 8 bases and V by 2 bases; bases with no gene match: 7. CDR1 is SNHLY, CDR2 FYNNEI, per germline. The CDR3 bases are TGTGCCAGCAGTGAATCCAGCGGGGGATTCACCCAGTACTTC. Translating gives CASSESSGGFTQYF.

J is TRBJ2-2 and V is TRBV5-1; D call uncertain. V dropped 1 base and J dropped 4 bases, with 8 bases sitting between them. The CDR3 contains 14 residues. CDR1 is SGHRS and CDR2 is YFSETQ in the germline V gene. CDR3 coding DNA: TGCGCCAGCAGCTTGAGTATCCCCACCGGGGAGCTGTTTTTT. Amino acids: CASSLSIPTGELFF.

The rearrangement joins TRBV18 to TRBJ1-2; TRBD1 is a possible D gene (5 bases). CDR3 length: 15 amino acids. Looked up from germline, CDR1 is KGHSH and CDR2 is LQKENI. V gave up 2 bases and J gave up 4 bases, with 14 bases separating them. This CDR3 is CASSPGTGEAYGYTF. The CDR3 DNA reads TGTGCCAGCTCACCAGGCACAGGAGAAGCCTATGGCTACACCTTC.

The count of this clone is one. The chain uses TRBV19 and TRBJ2-2, with 11 bases matching TRBD1. CDR3 size: 16 residues. The junction had 4 bases not matched to a gene; V was cut back by 2 bases and J by 5 bases. CDR1 LNHDA and CDR2 SQIVND come from the germline V gene (reference sequence). CDR3 sequence: CASSILGQGGTGELFF. The CDR3 DNA reads TGTGCCAGTAGTATATTGGGACAGGGGGGAACCGGGGAGCTGTTTTTT.

This chain uses TRBV5-4 with TRBJ2-7; 9 bases are a match to TRBD1. With 10 bases clipped from V and 4 bases from J, the junction kept 12 bases outside the gene matches. Germline V gene lookup returns CDR1 SGHNT and CDR2 YYREEE (reference sequence). The CDR3 covers 14 residues. CDR3: CASNPGTGPYEQYF. The DNA of the CDR3 is TGTGCCTCAAATCCCGGGACAGGGCCTTACGAGCAGTACTTC.

J is TRBJ2-7 and V is TRBV4-1; the match to TRBD2 covers 8 bases. CDR3 length equals 15 residues. Trimming removed 0 bases from V and 3 bases from J; junction bases left unmatched: 4. CDR1 is MGHRA, CDR2 YSYEKL, per germline. Here the CDR3 DNA reads TGCGCCAGCAGCCAAGAGGGAACTAGCGGCTACGAGCAGTACGTC. It encodes CASSQEGTSGYEQYV.

The rearrangement links TRBV29-1 to TRBJ2-7; maybe TRBD1 (5 bases). The germline CDR1 and CDR2 sequences are SQVTM and ANQGSEA. The CDR3 is made up of 13 amino acids. V lost 0 bases, J lost 3 bases, and 9 bases lay in between. In DNA, the CDR3 is TGCAGCGTTGAAGAGGCGCAGGGCTACGAGCAGTACTTC. It codes for CSVEEAQGYEQYF.

The gene calls are TRBV30 and TRBJ1-3; 7 positions agree with TRBD1. V gave up 5 bases and J gave up 2 bases; unmatched junction bases: 6. CDR1 and CDR2 (germline): GTSNPN, SVGIG (reference sequence). The CDR3 runs to 14 residues. The DNA of the CDR3 is TGTGCCTGGGGGACAGCCATTACTGGAAACACCATATATTTT. It translates to CAWGTAITGNTIYF.

The J gene is TRBJ1-2, the V gene TRBV12-3 or TRBV12-4; D is ambiguous. This CDR3 has 12 residues. V shed 3 bases and J shed 3 bases, with 5 bases lying between them. CDR3 loop: CASSFRDYGYTF. DNA for the CDR3: TGTGCCAGCAGTTTTCGCGACTATGGCTACACCTTC.

V and J are TRBV19 and TRBJ2-5; a possible D gene is TRBD1 (5 bases). Between the trimmed V and J ends, which lost 1 base and 2 bases, there was a span of 8 bases. Per germline, CDR1 LNHDA and CDR2 SQIVND (reference sequence). The CDR3 consists of 14 residues. As DNA, the CDR3 is TGTGCCAGTAGTATAGTTCACAGGCAAGAGACCCAGTACTTC. Residues: CASSIVHRQETQYF.

The chain employs TRBV20-1 and TRBJ1-2, with D perhaps TRBD1 (5 bases). The CDR3 has 17 amino acids. V lost 3 bases and J 0 bases, leaving 20 bases between the germline ends. Germline CDR1 is DFQATT and CDR2 is SNEGSKA (reference sequence). Written as DNA, the CDR3 is TGCAGTGCTAGTACTTTGGCAGGGCTGTTAGCTAACTATGGCTACACCTTC. It is translated as CSASTLAGLLANYGYTF.

J is TRBJ1-2 and V is TRBV18, with D possibly TRBD1 on 6 matching bases. The V gene's germline CDR1 is KGHSH and CDR2 LQKENI. V gave up 6 bases and J gave up 3 bases, with 20 bases separating them. CDR3 length: 16 residues. CDR3 region: CASSSEARGAYYGYTF. DNA for the CDR3: TGTGCCAGCTCTTCCGAGGCGAGGGGGGCGTACTATGGCTACACCTTC.

The rearrangement uses TRBV6-2 or TRBV6-3 and TRBJ1-1; D is unclear. The V gene's germline CDR1 is MNHEY and CDR2 SVGEGT. There are 14 residues in the CDR3. V was cut by 0 bases and J by 0 bases, with 5 bases left in between. The CDR3 coding sequence is TGTGCCAGCAGTTACTCAGGGCTGAACACTGAAGCTTTCTTT. Translation gives CASSYSGLNTEAFF.

This clone appeared once. V and J are TRBV15 and TRBJ1-1; D might be TRBD1 (5 bases). V dropped 3 bases and J dropped 7 bases, with 21 bases sitting between them. The CDR3 sequence is 16 residues long. Germline CDR1 is LNHNV and CDR2 is YYDKDF (reference sequence). CDR3 sequence reads: CATSRIPGPSPIEAFF. In nucleotides, the CDR3 is TGTGCCACCAGCAGGATCCCGGGACCCTCCCCAATTGAAGCTTTCTTT.

The chain couples TRBV7-2 to TRBJ2-1; 11 bases are shared with TRBD2. The V and J ends lost 5 bases and 13 bases, in that order; junction bases with no gene match: 10. CDR3 size: 14 residues. The germline V gene has CDR1 SGHTA and CDR2 FQGNSA. The CDR3 spells CASSPDSGRADQFF. CDR3 sequence (DNA): TGTGCCAGCAGCCCAGATAGCGGGAGGGCGGATCAGTTCTTC.

V usage is TRBV7-6 and J usage is TRBJ2-2, with D hard to call. V was clipped by 3 bases and J by 2 bases, with 7 bases between them. CDR1 is SGHVS, CDR2 FNYEAQ, per germline. This CDR3 is 14 amino acids long. For the CDR3, the DNA is TGTGCCAGCAGCTTTTTACTAAACACCGGGGAGCTGTTTTTT. This encodes CASSFLLNTGELFF. Looking up the rest from reference TRBV7-6 and TRBJ2-2 gives the full variable domain: GAGVSQSPRYKVTKRGQDVALRCDPISGHVSLYWYRQALGQGPEFLTYFNYEAQQDKSGLPNDRFSAERPEGSISTLTIQRTEQRDSAMYRCASSFLLNTGELFFGEGSRLTVL.

The chain joins TRBV18 to TRBJ2-3, with 11 bases matching TRBD2. Germline CDR1 is KGHSH and CDR2 is LQKENI. Unmatched junction bases numbered 9, after V lost 3 bases and J lost 4 bases. The CDR3 spans 17 residues. The CDR3 DNA sequence: TGTGCCAGCTCACCCCTTCAGACTAGCGGGGCGTCAGATACGCAGTATTTT. This gives the protein CASSPLQTSGASDTQYF.